Following are 21 T cell receptor beta chains from one sample sequenced in a study of CD8 T cells in Susac syndrome (dated by TCRdb to about 2019). Library preparation was by the immunoSEQ multiplex PCR assay. RNA was extracted with the RNeasy kit and about 0.5 to 1 ug was reverse transcribed using random hexamers. Through fastp at Q25 and MiXCR, TCRdb rebuilt clones from the public reads, retaining in-frame beta chains. Each record represents a unique CDR3 protein, reported with the most common genes and DNA among its rows. This sample gives roughly 130,000 distinct CDR3 sequences in total; 90% to 95% of them show up just once. The ten most abundant clones make up more than 0.095% of the sample. Material: CD4+ T cells from PBMCs. The receptors stem from a human donor in good health.

The chain joins TRBV20-1 to TRBJ1-2; TRBD1 is a possible D gene (6 bases). Deletions cut 6 bases from V and 3 bases from J, with 20 bases between. This CDR3 is 15 amino acids long. Germline V gene lookup returns CDR1 DFQATT and CDR2 SNEGSKA (reference sequence). The CDR3 reads CSADTGREAYYGYTF. CDR3 bases: TGCAGTGCCGACACAGGGAGGGAGGCATACTATGGCTACACCTTC.

This clonotype was detected only once. V is TRBV4-2 and J is TRBJ2-5; D is possibly TRBD1 or TRBD2 (5 bases each). The germline V gene encodes CDR1 LGHNA and CDR2 YNFKEQ. The CDR3 length is 13 residues. The V gene lost 2 bases and the J gene lost 5 bases, with 9 bases spanning the gap. The CDR3 nucleotides read TGTGCCAGCAGCCAAAGGGACGGTGAGACCCAGTACTTC. This translates into CASSQRDGETQYF.

The gene calls are TRBV20-1 and TRBJ2-7; maybe TRBD1 (5 bases). Germline values: CDR1 DFQATT, CDR2 SNEGSKA (reference sequence). The CDR3 extends over 14 amino acids. Between the trimmed V and J ends, which lost 6 bases and 4 bases, there was a span of 19 bases. The CDR3, as DNA: TGCAGTGCGAGCCCCGCTGGCAGGGCTTACGAGCAGTACTTC. Its protein is CSASPAGRAYEQYF.

The V gene is TRBV29-1, the J gene TRBJ1-5, with TRBD1 matching 7 bases. The trim removed 4 bases at V and 4 bases at J, leaving 7 bases unmatched. CDR1 SQVTM and CDR2 ANQGSEA come from the germline V gene. The CDR3 is made up of 14 amino acids. CDR3 coding DNA: TGCAGCGTTGGGGCCGGGACAGATAATCAGCCCCAGCATTTT. Translated: CSVGAGTDNQPQHF.

This clonotype appeared a single time. The chain combines TRBV6-5 with TRBJ2-1, with D perhaps TRBD2 (6 bases). CDR1 is MNHEY, CDR2 SVGAGI, per germline. The CDR3 covers 15 residues. V was trimmed by 5 bases and J by 2 bases, leaving 13 bases between them. The CDR3 protein is CASSGASGPYNEQFF. CDR3 bases: TGTGCCAGCAGTGGGGCAAGCGGGCCCTACAATGAGCAGTTCTTC.

This sequence joins TRBV7-7 and TRBJ2-5, with D tentatively TRBD1 (6 bases). CDR3 length: 14 amino acids. Germline V gene lookup returns CDR1 SSHAT and CDR2 FNYEAQ (reference sequence). The V gene lost 3 bases and the J gene lost 5 bases, with 13 bases spanning the gap. CDR3 DNA sequence: TGTGCCAGCAGCTTTTCGCCAGGGGTGGAGACCCAGTACTTC. Amino acids: CASSFSPGVETQYF.

The chain combines TRBV12-3 or TRBV12-4 with TRBJ2-1; possible D gene TRBD2, 5 bases. The CDR3 runs to 14 residues. V lost 3 bases and J lost 2, with 8 bases in between. CDR3 DNA sequence: TGTGCCAGCAGTTTTACGGGAACCTACAATGAGCAGTTCTTC. Protein product: CASSFTGTYNEQFF.

V is TRBV7-2 and J is TRBJ2-1, with TRBD2 matching over 10 bases. The CDR3 consists of 15 residues. V lost 3 bases to trimming and J lost 7 bases; unmatched junction nucleotides: 6. CDR1 is SGHTA, CDR2 FQGNSA, per germline. CDR3 sequence: CASSLSGRAGNEQFF. CDR3 coding DNA: TGTGCCAGCAGCTTGAGCGGGAGGGCCGGTAATGAGCAGTTCTTC.

This rearrangement joins TRBV24-1 to TRBJ2-6, with D possibly being TRBD1 (6 bases). CDR1 is KGHDR, CDR2 SFDVKD, per germline. Trimming took 4 bases from V and 3 from J, leaving 12 bases between them. The CDR3 loop spans 16 amino acids. CDR3 nucleotide sequence: TGTGCCACCAGTGAAGCTGGACAGCTTGGGGCCAACGTCCTGACTTTC. Translating gives CATSEAGQLGANVLTF.

This rearrangement joins TRBV7-2 to TRBJ2-1, with 7 bases aligning to TRBD2. The germline gives CDR1 SGHTA, CDR2 FQGNSA. CDR3 size: 13 residues. V trimming: 5 bases; J trimming: 12 bases; junction bases outside the gene matches: 10. The chain's CDR3 is CASSNRPGGVQFF. In DNA form, the CDR3 reads TGTGCCAGCAGCAATAGGCCGGGAGGAGTGCAGTTCTTC.

The chain combines TRBV19 with TRBJ1-5, with D unclear. This CDR3 region has 14 residues. V lost 0 bases to trimming and J lost 9 bases, with 12 bases between them. Germline values: CDR1 LNHDA, CDR2 SQIVND (reference sequence). This chain's CDR3 is CASSIDRALLPQHF. Written as DNA, the CDR3 is TGTGCCAGTAGTATAGACCGGGCCCTCTTGCCCCAGCATTTT.

This chain connects TRBV5-1 to TRBJ2-7; D uncertain. The CDR3 consists of 14 residues. The V end was cut by 0 bases, the J end by 3 bases, with 10 bases between. Germline lookup yields CDR1 SGHRS and CDR2 YFSETQ. CDR3 DNA: TGCGCCAGCAGCTTGGTTGGCGGAAACTACGAGCAGTACTTC. Its translation is CASSLVGGNYEQYF. The complete variable domain, with remaining parts taken from reference TRBV5-1 and TRBJ2-7, reads KAGVTQTPRYLIKTRGQQVTLSCSPISGHRSVSWYQQTPGQGLQFLFEYFSETQRNKGNFPGRFSGRQFSNSRSEMNVSTLELGDSALYLCASSLVGGNYEQYFGPGTRLTVT.

The chain has TRBV5-1 and TRBJ2-5, with 9 positions matching TRBD2. This CDR3 has 15 amino acids. CDR1 SGHRS and CDR2 YFSETQ come from the germline V gene. Germline trimming cut 4 bases from V and 4 bases from J; bases unmatched to any gene: 8. CDR3 in DNA: TGCGCCAGCAGCAGCGGAGCGGGAGGTCTAGAGACCCAGTACTTC. This gives the protein CASSSGAGGLETQYF.

The table lists this clonotype with a count of one. A much larger clone differs by one base, so this may be a read error. This sequence joins TRBV29-1 and TRBJ2-7; either TRBD1 or TRBD2 may fit D (5 bases each). This CDR3 is built from 12 residues. Germline values: CDR1 SQVTM, CDR2 ANQGSEA. Trimming stripped 3 bases from V and 0 bases from J, with 6 bases between. The CDR3 DNA is TGCAGCGTTGAGGGGGTCTCCTACGAGCAGTACTTC. It translates to CSVEGVSYEQYF.

The V gene is TRBV18, the J gene TRBJ1-2, with D unclear. V shed 3 bases and J shed 8 bases, with 16 bases lying between them. The V gene's germline CDR1 is KGHSH and CDR2 LQKENI. The CDR3 length is 14 residues. CDR3: CASSPTDSDPGYTF. The CDR3 DNA sequence: TGTGCCAGCTCACCGACCGACTCTGACCCGGGCTACACCTTC.

This clonotype is a singleton in its sample. The gene calls are TRBV5-6 and TRBJ1-2; 8 bases line up with TRBD1. Per the germline V gene, CDR1 is SGHDT and CDR2 is YYEEEE. V dropped 7 bases and J dropped 7; count of bases not matched to a gene: 6. This CDR3 comprises 12 residues. CDR3 sequence: CASRWTGSGYTF. The CDR3, as DNA: TGTGCCAGCCGTTGGACAGGGTCTGGCTACACCTTC.

The chain has TRBV20-1 and TRBJ2-3; D is possibly TRBD2 (6 bases). The CDR3 sequence is 15 residues long. Trimming cost V 0 bases and J 0 bases, with 10 bases left between them. The germline CDR1 and CDR2 sequences are DFQATT and SNEGSKA (reference sequence). The CDR3 protein is CSAREGSGSTDTQYF. In nucleotides, the CDR3 is TGCAGTGCTAGAGAAGGTAGCGGAAGCACAGATACGCAGTATTTT.

This chain connects TRBV4-2 to TRBJ2-6; D ambiguous. The germline V gene encodes CDR1 LGHNA and CDR2 YNFKEQ. This CDR3 is built from 17 residues. Trimming removed 4 bases at V and 1 base at J, with 14 bases between. The CDR3 sequence is CASSRDKTASGANVLTF. CDR3 nucleotides: TGTGCCAGCAGCCGCGATAAAACAGCTTCTGGGGCCAACGTCCTGACTTTC.

The CDR3 loop is CASKQELAKNIQYF. The CDR3 coding sequence is TGTGCCAGCAAGCAGGAGCTAGCCAAAAACATTCAGTACTTC. V and J are TRBV5-8 and TRBJ2-4; D is undetermined. Germline lookup yields CDR1 SGHTS and CDR2 YDEGEE. There are 14 residues in the CDR3. V lost 6 bases and J lost 0, with 10 bases in between.

The chain couples TRBV28 to TRBJ2-6; D possibly corresponds to TRBD1 (6 bases). Germline V gene sequence: CDR1 MDHEN, CDR2 SYDVKM. V lost 11 bases, J lost 2 bases, and 10 bases lay in between. The CDR3 runs 13 residues. The CDR3 coding sequence is TGTGCCTCGAGGGGGACTGGGGCCAACGTCCTGACTTTC. It encodes CASRGTGANVLTF.

The chain joins TRBV5-6 to TRBJ1-2, with 7 bases fitting TRBD1. The length of the CDR3 is 14 residues. The ends lost 6 bases at V and 9 bases at J; junction bases unmatched: 14. Germline assignment: CDR1 SGHDT and CDR2 YYEEEE. The CDR3: CASTRTGEPLSYTF. CDR3 DNA: TGTGCCAGCACGCGAACAGGGGAGCCATTGAGCTACACCTTC.